The 5 T cell receptor beta chains presented below share a single source sample, sequenced in a study of blood T cell repertoires in COVID-19. Here immunoSEQ multiplex PCR was the method, and the copy in TCRdb shows in-frame clones only, minus some. The table includes about 220,000 clones, approximately 82% detected once. The sequenced sample was peripheral blood. The receptor source for this set is a woman aged 45 to 65 with acute or convalescent COVID-19.

This clone was seen only a few times. V and J are TRBV3-1 (or the pseudogene TRBV3-2) and TRBJ2-7; D might be TRBD2 (5 bases). This CDR3 is built from 12 residues. Looked up from germline, CDR1 is LGHDT and CDR2 is YNNKEL (reference sequence). Trimming stripped 3 bases from V and 5 bases from J, with 8 bases between. CDR3 loop: CASSQRAHEQYF. CDR3 DNA: TGTGCCAGCAGCCAGAGGGCTCACGAGCAGTACTTC.

The V gene is TRBV7-6, the J gene TRBJ2-3; 7 bases align to TRBD1. V dropped 6 bases and J dropped 2; count of bases not matched to a gene: 5. There are 14 residues in the CDR3. CDR1 is SGHVS and CDR2 is FNYEAQ in the germline V gene. CDR3 sequence: CASSRGQFTDTQYF. Here the CDR3 DNA reads TGTGCCAGCAGTCGGGGACAGTTCACAGATACGCAGTATTTT.

The chain combines TRBV27 with TRBJ2-1; 9 bases map to TRBD2. V shed 5 bases, J shed 7 bases, and the junction held 15 bases outside the gene matches. CDR3 length: 17 amino acids. Germline V gene data show CDR1 as MNHEY and CDR2 as SMNVEV (reference sequence). In nucleotides, the CDR3 is TGTGCCAGCAGTCCTGGATTTAGCGGGAGCCTTGGGAATGAGCAGTTCTTC. The encoded protein is CASSPGFSGSLGNEQFF.

V and J are TRBV15 and TRBJ1-2; 7 bases line up with TRBD1. Germline V gene sequence: CDR1 LNHNV, CDR2 YYDKDF (reference sequence). This CDR3 is built from 13 residues. V dropped 1 base and J dropped 6; count of bases not matched to a gene: 2. The CDR3 nucleotides are TGTGCCACCAGCAGAGGGCAGGGGGATGGCTACACCTTC. Amino acids: CATSRGQGDGYTF. The full variable domain, rest sourced from reference TRBV15 and TRBJ1-2, is DAMVIQNPRYQVTQFGKPVTLSCSQTLNHNVMYWYQQKSSQAPKLLFHYYDKDFNNEADTPDNFQSRRPNTSFCFLDIRSPGLGDTAMYLCATSRGQGDGYTFGSGTRLTVV.

The rearrangement joins TRBV5-6 to TRBJ1-1; 10 bases are shared with TRBD1. Trimming took 3 bases from V and 1 from J; bases not matched to a gene: 6. In germline, CDR1 is SGHDT, CDR2 YYEEEE. CDR3 size: 16 residues. CDR3 nucleotides: TGTGCCAGCAGCTCCCGGGACAGGGGTCGGAACACTGAAGCTTTCTTT. Translating gives CASSSRDRGRNTEAFF. Together with reference TRBV5-6 and TRBJ1-1, the CDR3 gives the full variable domain: DAGVTQSPTHLIKTRGQQVTLRCSPKSGHDTVSWYQQALGQGPQFIFQYYEEEERQRGNFPDRFSGHQFPNYSSELNVNALLLGDSALYLCASSSRDRGRNTEAFFGQGTRLTVV.